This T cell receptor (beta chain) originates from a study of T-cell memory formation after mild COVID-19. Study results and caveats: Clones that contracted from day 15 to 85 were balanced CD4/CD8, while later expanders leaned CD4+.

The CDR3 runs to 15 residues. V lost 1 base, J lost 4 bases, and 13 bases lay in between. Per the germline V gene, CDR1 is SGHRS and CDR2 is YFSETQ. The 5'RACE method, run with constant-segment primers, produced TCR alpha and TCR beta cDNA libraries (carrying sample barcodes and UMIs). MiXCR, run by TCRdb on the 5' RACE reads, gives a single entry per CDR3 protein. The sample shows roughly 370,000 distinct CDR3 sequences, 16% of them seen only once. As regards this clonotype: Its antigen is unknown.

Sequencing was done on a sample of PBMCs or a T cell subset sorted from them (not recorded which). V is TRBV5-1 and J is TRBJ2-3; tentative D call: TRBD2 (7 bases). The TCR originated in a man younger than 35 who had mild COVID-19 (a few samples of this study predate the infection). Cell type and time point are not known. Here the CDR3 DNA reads TGCGCCAGCAGCTTGAGTGGGCGGGGGCCAGATACGCAGTATTTT. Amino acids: CASSLSGRGPDTQYF. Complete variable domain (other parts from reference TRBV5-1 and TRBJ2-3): KAGVTQTPRYLIKTRGQQVTLSCSPISGHRSVSWYQQTPGQGLQFLFEYFSETQRNKGNFPGRFSGRQFSNSRSEMNVSTLELGDSALYLCASSLSGRGPDTQYFGPGTRLTVL.